A selection of T cell receptor beta chains follows, all from one sample in a study of blood T cell repertoires in COVID-19. The protocol was immunoSEQ multiplex PCR, while the TCRdb copy is restricted to in-frame clones and leaves out a portion. Altogether about 160,000 clones are present, roughly 85% being singletons, with the ten largest covering more than 0.85%. Input material: peripheral blood. The receptors here all came from a man aged 40-49 years with acute or convalescent COVID-19. Each CDR3 is given with its conserved first and last residue. Fields, in order: D gene, J gene, V gene, clone size, CDR3 protein, CDR3 DNA. The D gene is left open where the match is weak. The size entry is marked missing in some rows and otherwise reads once, few, many or a size class.

d_gene: .
j_gene: TRBJ2-2
v_gene: TRBV10-2
abundance: .
CDR3aa: CASSAPGTMTGELFF
CDR3nt: TGCGCCAGCAGTGCCCCGGGGACAATGACCGGGGAGCTGTTTTTT

d_gene: TRBD2
j_gene: TRBJ2-2
v_gene: TRBV30
abundance: .
CDR3aa: CAWSTVAGGPNTGELFF
CDR3nt: TGTGCCTGGAGTACGGTAGCGGGGGGGCCGAACACCGGGGAGCTGTTTTTT

d_gene: .
j_gene: TRBJ1-2
v_gene: TRBV6-5
abundance: .
CDR3aa: CASSRGANYGYTF
CDR3nt: TGTGCCAGCAGCCGGGGTGCTAACTATGGCTACACCTTC

d_gene: .
j_gene: TRBJ1-1
v_gene: TRBV3-1/TRBV3-2
abundance: .
CDR3aa: CASSLSGVVTEAFF
CDR3nt: TGTGCCAGCAGCCTTTCCGGGGTGGTCACTGAAGCTTTCTTT

d_gene: .
j_gene: TRBJ2-3
v_gene: TRBV5-1
abundance: .
CDR3aa: CASSLGAWVDTQYF
CDR3nt: TGCGCCAGCAGCTTGGGGGCCTGGGTAGATACGCAGTATTTT

d_gene: TRBD2
j_gene: TRBJ2-1
v_gene: TRBV9
abundance: .
CDR3aa: CASSVKVGRGNNEQFF
CDR3nt: TGTGCCAGCAGCGTAAAGGTCGGGCGGGGGAACAATGAGCAGTTCTTC

d_gene: .
j_gene: TRBJ2-7
v_gene: TRBV30
abundance: once
CDR3aa: CAWSAITQEQYF
CDR3nt: TGTGCCTGGAGTGCCATTACACAGGAGCAGTACTTC

d_gene: TRBD1
j_gene: TRBJ1-2
v_gene: TRBV7-9
abundance: .
CDR3aa: CASSLGQGDGYTF
CDR3nt: TGTGCCAGCAGCTTAGGACAGGGAGATGGCTACACCTTC

d_gene: .
j_gene: TRBJ2-7
v_gene: TRBV19
abundance: .
CDR3aa: CASSSYAGEQYF
CDR3nt: TGTGCCAGTAGTTCCTACGCGGGCGAGCAGTACTTC

d_gene: TRBD1
j_gene: TRBJ2-7
v_gene: TRBV3-1/TRBV3-2
abundance: .
CDR3aa: CASSSRGHPRDRETYEQYF
CDR3nt: TGTGCCAGCAGCTCTAGGGGCCACCCCCGGGACAGGGAAACCTACGAGCAGTACTTC

d_gene: .
j_gene: TRBJ1-2
v_gene: TRBV7-9
abundance: .
CDR3aa: CASSLASGNYGYTF
CDR3nt: TGTGCCAGCAGCTTAGCTTCGGGGAACTATGGCTACACCTTC

d_gene: .
j_gene: TRBJ2-7
v_gene: TRBV11-2
abundance: .
CDR3aa: CASSQTGAEQYF
CDR3nt: TGTGCCAGCAGCCAGACAGGTGCCGAGCAGTACTTC

d_gene: TRBD1
j_gene: TRBJ1-6
v_gene: TRBV28
abundance: .
CDR3aa: CASRGTGQGNSPLHF
CDR3nt: TGTGCCAGCAGAGGTACGGGACAGGGGAATTCACCCCTCCACTTT

d_gene: .
j_gene: TRBJ1-3
v_gene: TRBV3-1/TRBV3-2
abundance: once
CDR3aa: CASSRRGPQGQRNTIYF
CDR3nt: TGTGCCAGCAGCCGACGGGGACCACAGGGCCAGAGAAACACCATATATTTT

d_gene: TRBD1
j_gene: TRBJ1-1
v_gene: TRBV2
abundance: .
CDR3aa: CASSDWTGAEAFF
CDR3nt: TGTGCCAGCAGTGATTGGACAGGGGCTGAAGCTTTCTTT

d_gene: TRBD1
j_gene: TRBJ1-6
v_gene: TRBV6-5
abundance: .
CDR3aa: CASSYTQGENSPLHF
CDR3nt: TGTGCCAGCAGTTACACACAGGGGGAGAATTCACCCCTCCACTTT

d_gene: TRBD1
j_gene: TRBJ2-7
v_gene: TRBV6-5
abundance: .
CDR3aa: CASSYSTGNYEQYF
CDR3nt: TGTGCCAGCAGTTACTCGACAGGGAACTACGAGCAGTACTTC

d_gene: TRBD1
j_gene: TRBJ1-1
v_gene: TRBV9
abundance: .
CDR3aa: CASSPGTGNTEAFF
CDR3nt: TGTGCCAGCAGCCCCGGGACAGGGAACACTGAAGCTTTCTTT

d_gene: .
j_gene: TRBJ2-3
v_gene: TRBV5-5
abundance: .
CDR3aa: CASSLGRGSDTQYF
CDR3nt: TGTGCCAGCAGCTTGGGCAGGGGCTCAGATACGCAGTATTTT

d_gene: .
j_gene: TRBJ1-1
v_gene: TRBV4-3
abundance: .
CDR3aa: CASSQDRWTEAFF
CDR3nt: TGCGCCAGCAGCCAAGACAGGTGGACTGAAGCTTTCTTT

d_gene: .
j_gene: TRBJ2-7
v_gene: TRBV6-2/TRBV6-3
abundance: .
CDR3aa: CASSLQQGTYEQYF
CDR3nt: TGTGCCAGCAGTCTCCAACAGGGGACTTACGAGCAGTACTTC

d_gene: TRBD1
j_gene: TRBJ1-4
v_gene: TRBV5-8
abundance: .
CDR3aa: CASSAGQGFEKLFF
CDR3nt: TGTGCCAGCAGCGCGGGACAGGGGTTCGAAAAACTGTTTTTT

d_gene: TRBD2
j_gene: TRBJ2-1
v_gene: TRBV5-8
abundance: .
CDR3aa: CASSFTRLAGGYNEQFF
CDR3nt: TGTGCCAGCAGCTTCACCCGACTAGCGGGGGGGTACAATGAGCAGTTCTTC

d_gene: .
j_gene: TRBJ1-1
v_gene: TRBV3-1/TRBV3-2
abundance: .
CDR3aa: CASSRGRQVAEAFF
CDR3nt: TGTGCCAGCAGCCGGGGCCGTCAAGTCGCTGAAGCTTTCTTT

d_gene: .
j_gene: TRBJ1-1
v_gene: TRBV19
abundance: .
CDR3aa: CASSLNPPGSQNTEAFF
CDR3nt: TGTGCCAGTAGTTTGAACCCACCGGGATCTCAGAACACTGAAGCTTTCTTT

d_gene: .
j_gene: TRBJ1-4
v_gene: TRBV2
abundance: .
CDR3aa: CASSGQGRRKLFF
CDR3nt: TGTGCCAGCAGTGGGCAGGGTAGGAGAAAACTGTTTTTT

d_gene: TRBD1
j_gene: TRBJ2-3
v_gene: TRBV7-6
abundance: .
CDR3aa: CASSFLTGEVSDTQYF
CDR3nt: TGTGCCAGCAGCTTCTTGACAGGGGAGGTCTCAGATACGCAGTATTTT

d_gene: .
j_gene: TRBJ2-1
v_gene: TRBV5-1
abundance: once
CDR3aa: CASSSGVSGEFF
CDR3nt: TGCGCCAGCAGCTCGGGGGTCAGTGGAGAGTTCTTC

d_gene: .
j_gene: TRBJ1-5
v_gene: TRBV4-1
abundance: .
CDR3aa: CASSQDYGGNQPQHF
CDR3nt: TGCGCCAGCAGCCAAGATTACGGGGGAAATCAGCCCCAGCATTTT

d_gene: .
j_gene: TRBJ1-5
v_gene: TRBV27
abundance: .
CDR3aa: CASSLWSGGDQPQHF
CDR3nt: TGTGCCAGCAGTCTCTGGTCCGGGGGAGATCAGCCCCAGCATTTT

d_gene: .
j_gene: TRBJ2-4
v_gene: TRBV28
abundance: .
CDR3aa: CASTNSQVDIQYF
CDR3nt: TGTGCCAGCACCAACTCACAGGTTGACATTCAGTACTTC

d_gene: TRBD2
j_gene: TRBJ2-3
v_gene: TRBV6-5
abundance: once
CDR3aa: CASSYSAGGKDTQYF
CDR3nt: TGTGCCAGCAGTTATTCGGCGGGGGGAAAAGATACGCAGTATTTT

d_gene: .
j_gene: TRBJ2-7
v_gene: TRBV6-2/TRBV6-3
abundance: .
CDR3aa: CASSPRGEWEQYF
CDR3nt: TGTGCCAGCAGCCCCAGGGGAGAGTGGGAGCAGTACTTC

d_gene: TRBD1
j_gene: TRBJ2-2
v_gene: TRBV19
abundance: few
CDR3aa: CASSPGQGNTGELFF
CDR3nt: TGTGCCAGTAGCCCGGGACAGGGGAACACCGGGGAGCTGTTTTTT

d_gene: TRBD1
j_gene: TRBJ1-2
v_gene: TRBV6-1
abundance: once
CDR3aa: CASSFGQGYGYTF
CDR3nt: TGTGCCAGCAGTTTTGGACAGGGCTATGGCTACACCTTC

d_gene: .
j_gene: TRBJ2-5
v_gene: TRBV5-5
abundance: .
CDR3aa: CASSLTGAGIQETQYF
CDR3nt: TGTGCCAGCAGCTTGACCGGCGCAGGAATCCAAGAGACCCAGTACTTC

d_gene: .
j_gene: TRBJ2-1
v_gene: TRBV25-1
abundance: .
CDR3aa: CASSVPRGRGNHEQFF
CDR3nt: TGTGCCAGCAGTGTCCCCCGCGGCAGGGGTAATCATGAGCAGTTCTTC

d_gene: TRBD1
j_gene: TRBJ1-6
v_gene: TRBV6-5
abundance: .
CDR3aa: CASLWTGGDTSPLHF
CDR3nt: TGTGCCAGCTTGTGGACAGGGGGGGATACGTCACCCCTCCACTTT

d_gene: .
j_gene: TRBJ2-6
v_gene: TRBV9
abundance: .
CDR3aa: CASSASELSKGANVLTF
CDR3nt: TGTGCCAGCAGCGCCTCCGAGCTGTCTAAAGGGGCCAACGTCCTGACTTTC

d_gene: TRBD1
j_gene: TRBJ2-7
v_gene: TRBV7-3
abundance: once
CDR3aa: CASSQVAGGKGEQYF
CDR3nt: TGTGCCAGCAGCCAAGTGGCAGGGGGAAAGGGCGAGCAGTACTTC

d_gene: .
j_gene: TRBJ1-1
v_gene: TRBV5-1
abundance: once
CDR3aa: CASSRGTRGTEAFF
CDR3nt: TGCGCCAGCAGCCGAGGCACCAGGGGCACTGAAGCTTTCTTT

d_gene: TRBD2
j_gene: TRBJ2-2
v_gene: TRBV27
abundance: .
CDR3aa: CASSLPGLAGATNTGELFF
CDR3nt: TGTGCCAGCAGTCTTCCGGGACTAGCGGGGGCTACGAACACCGGGGAGCTGTTTTTT

d_gene: TRBD1
j_gene: TRBJ2-7
v_gene: TRBV19
abundance: .
CDR3aa: CASSDPRGQGSYEQYF
CDR3nt: TGTGCCAGTAGTGACCCCCGAGGACAGGGGTCCTACGAGCAGTACTTC

d_gene: .
j_gene: TRBJ2-5
v_gene: TRBV7-5
abundance: few
CDR3aa: CARSLTAAQETQYF
CDR3nt: TGTGCCAGAAGCTTAACAGCGGCACAAGAGACCCAGTACTTC

d_gene: .
j_gene: TRBJ1-2
v_gene: TRBV6-6
abundance: .
CDR3aa: CASTLTGDSYGYTF
CDR3nt: TGTGCCAGCACCCTTACGGGGGATAGCTATGGCTACACCTTC

d_gene: TRBD1
j_gene: TRBJ2-7
v_gene: TRBV30
abundance: .
CDR3aa: CAWSDRGLEQYF
CDR3nt: TGTGCCTGGAGTGACAGGGGGCTTGAGCAGTACTTC

d_gene: .
j_gene: TRBJ2-7
v_gene: TRBV6-2/TRBV6-3
abundance: few
CDR3aa: CASSYSQGSGVNEQYF
CDR3nt: TGTGCCAGCAGTTACTCGCAGGGATCGGGGGTTAACGAGCAGTACTTC

d_gene: TRBD1
j_gene: TRBJ1-5
v_gene: TRBV5-8
abundance: few
CDR3aa: CASTVGDRFFGQPQHF
CDR3nt: TGTGCCAGCACCGTTGGGGACAGATTTTTTGGTCAGCCCCAGCATTTT

d_gene: TRBD1
j_gene: TRBJ1-6
v_gene: TRBV7-9
abundance: .
CDR3aa: CASSGGTENNSPLHF
CDR3nt: TGTGCCAGCAGCGGGGGGACAGAGAATAATTCACCCCTCCACTTT

d_gene: .
j_gene: TRBJ1-2
v_gene: TRBV2
abundance: few
CDR3aa: CASSETGLYGYTF
CDR3nt: TGTGCCAGCAGTGAAACGGGACTCTATGGCTACACCTTC

d_gene: .
j_gene: TRBJ2-2
v_gene: TRBV7-9
abundance: .
CDR3aa: CASSFRGNTGELFF
CDR3nt: TGTGCCAGCAGCTTTAGGGGGAACACCGGGGAGCTGTTTTTT

d_gene: TRBD1
j_gene: TRBJ1-6
v_gene: TRBV5-1
abundance: .
CDR3aa: CASKDGTGTNSPLHF
CDR3nt: TGCGCCAGCAAAGACGGGACAGGGACTAATTCACCCCTCCACTTT

d_gene: TRBD1
j_gene: TRBJ2-7
v_gene: TRBV28
abundance: .
CDR3aa: CASSLLRTGPLSRTYEQYF
CDR3nt: TGTGCCAGCAGTTTACTCCGGACAGGCCCTTTGAGTAGGACCTACGAGCAGTACTTC